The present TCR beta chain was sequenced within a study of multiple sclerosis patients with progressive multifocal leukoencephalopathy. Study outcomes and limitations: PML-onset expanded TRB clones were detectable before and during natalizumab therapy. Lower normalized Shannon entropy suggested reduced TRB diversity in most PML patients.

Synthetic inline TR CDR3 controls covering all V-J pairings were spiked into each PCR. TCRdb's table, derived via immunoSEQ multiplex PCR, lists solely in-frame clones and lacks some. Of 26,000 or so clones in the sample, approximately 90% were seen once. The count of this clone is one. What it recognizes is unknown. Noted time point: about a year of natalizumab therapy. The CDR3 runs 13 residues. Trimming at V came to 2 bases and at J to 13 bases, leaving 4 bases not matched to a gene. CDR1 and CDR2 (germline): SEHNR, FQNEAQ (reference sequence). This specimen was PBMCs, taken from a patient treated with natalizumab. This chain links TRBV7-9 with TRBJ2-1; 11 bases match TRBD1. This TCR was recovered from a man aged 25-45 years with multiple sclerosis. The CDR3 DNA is TGTGCCAGCAGCTTAACCGGACAGGGGGCCCAGTTCTTC. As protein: CASSLTGQGAQFF. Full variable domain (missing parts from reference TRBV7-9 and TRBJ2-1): DTGVSQNPRHKITKRGQNVTFRCDPISEHNRLYWYRQTLGQGPEFLTYFQNEAQLEKSRLLSDRFSAERPKGSFSTLEIQRTEQGDSAMYLCASSLTGQGAQFFGPGTRLTVL.